This record looks at one T cell receptor (beta chain) sequence and its context. No antigen is known for it. No much larger clone is present one base from it, and per-base qualities are unavailable. Patients with autoimmune disease history or receiving systemic immunosuppression were excluded from the trial. Peripheral blood for TCR sequencing was collected from all dose cohorts at baseline, on cycle 4 day 1, and on cycle 7 day 1. Samples were obtained from an open-label, multicenter, first-in-human phase I dose-escalation trial of ivuxolimab. The trial enrolled adults with locally advanced or metastatic head and neck squamous cell, hepatocellular, melanoma or renal cell carcinoma. Before TCR sequencing, CD4+ and CD8+ T cells were separately sorted from peripheral blood. For sequencing of the TCRbeta CDR3 region, genomic DNA was extracted from the sorted cells. The immunoSEQ Assay was used for sequencing of TCRbeta CDR3 regions. TCRdb provides this immuneACCESS table in a form limited to in-frame rearrangements. Some clones are lacking; in checked studies, under half of them reflect an unresolved V gene, and why the rest are absent is not known. In this sample the table shows under 85,000 clones, about nine tenths of which occur a single time. Roughly 0.79% of the sample goes to the ten largest clones.

The data are from a study of OX40 agonist ivuxolimab in advanced cancers. Concerning the study at large: The costimulatory receptor OX40 (CD134) was targeted by ivuxolimab, a fully human IgG2 agonistic monoclonal antibody. Intravenous ivuxolimab was administered to patients every 2 weeks at six dose levels: 0.01, 0.1, 0.3, 1.5, 3 and 10 mg/kg. Of the 50 or so patients in dose escalation, about 19 had hepatocellular carcinoma, around 15 had melanoma, 9 had renal cell carcinoma and 9 had head and neck cancer. A male proportion of around 83% and a mean age of approximately 61 years, ranging from about 20 to 85, were recorded for the dose-escalation cohort. Prior anti-PD-1, anti-PD-L1 or anti-CTLA-4 therapy was permitted, and 40% of dose-escalation patients had received checkpoint inhibitors. Partial responses occurred in three dose-escalation patients: two with cutaneous melanoma and one with hepatocellular carcinoma. Peripheral TCRbeta sequencing aimed to test whether ivuxolimab altered TCR sequence diversity and caused clonal T-cell expansion. The paper covers the monotherapy dose-escalation part of the phase I ivuxolimab trial, which included N ≈ 57 patients.

The full study reports these points: In the 0.1-3.0 mg/kg groups, partial responders were among the patients with the lowest normalized peripheral clonal expansion, particularly in CD8+ T cells. After ivuxolimab, expanded clones were on average more numerous among CD8+ T cells than among CD4+ T cells. Low levels of normalized T-cell clonal expansion were also seen in some patients who did not respond. At doses of 0.1 to 3.0 mg/kg, clonal expansion of both CD4+ and CD8+ T cells in blood was seen between baseline and week 6. The antigen specificity of the clonally expanded peripheral T cells was not determined.

This clonotype originated in an adult with an advanced solid tumor such as melanoma, head and neck, liver or kidney cancer. Here the sequenced sample was CD4+ or CD8+ T cells sorted from blood, taken in a trial of the OX40 agonist ivuxolimab.

Read as DNA, the sequence is TGTGCCAGCAGCCGACCCACTAGCGGGCAAAACACCGGGGAGCTGTTTTTT. The resulting protein is CASSRPTSGQNTGELFF. Recombination connected TRBV7-9 to TRBJ2-2; 9 bases in between match TRBD2. CDR1 and CDR2, looked up from the germline V gene (reference sequence), are SEHNR and FQNEAQ. Inclusive of the bounding cysteine and phenylalanine, the CDR3 is 17 residues long. The sequence is cut down to CDR3 DNA, 51 bases in frame from base 1. Trimmed from V: 5 bases; trimmed from J: 2 bases; junction bases lacking a gene match: 9.